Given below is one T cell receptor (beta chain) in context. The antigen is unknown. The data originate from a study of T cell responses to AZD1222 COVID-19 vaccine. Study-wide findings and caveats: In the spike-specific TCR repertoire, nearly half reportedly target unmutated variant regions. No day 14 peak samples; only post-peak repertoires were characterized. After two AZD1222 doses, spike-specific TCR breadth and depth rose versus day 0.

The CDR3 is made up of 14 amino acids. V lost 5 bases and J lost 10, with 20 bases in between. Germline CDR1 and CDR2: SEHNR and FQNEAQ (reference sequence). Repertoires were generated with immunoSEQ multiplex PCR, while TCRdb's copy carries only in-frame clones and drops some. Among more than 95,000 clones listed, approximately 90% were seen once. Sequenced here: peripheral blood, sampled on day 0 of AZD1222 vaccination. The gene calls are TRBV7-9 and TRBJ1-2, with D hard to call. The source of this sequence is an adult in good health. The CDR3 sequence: CASSPPPITSNYTF. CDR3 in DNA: TGTGCCAGCAGCCCCCCCCCTATTACTTCCAACTACACCTTC.